The clone carrying this T cell receptor (beta chain) was observed a few times. This entry belongs to a study of CD8 T cells in Susac syndrome. cDNA came from about 0.51 to 1 ug RNA primed by random hexamers. An immunoSEQ multiplex PCR amplified TCR beta CDR3 over 54 Vbeta and 13 Jbeta. MiXCR, run by TCRdb on the immunoSEQ multiplex PCR reads, gives a single entry per CDR3 protein. The sample consists of more than 55,000 distinct CDR3 sequences, approximately 96% of them appearing once. Sequencing of TCR beta drew on CD8+ and CD4+ T cells from blood. FACS was used to enrich TEMRA cells, whereas the CD8+ and CD4+ T cells were obtained by negative isolation. CDR3 length: 14 residues. After removal of 6 bases from V and 1 base from J, the junction contained 3 bases not matched to a gene.

Sequences were obtained from CD4+ T cells from PBMCs. This sequence was found in a human donor with multiple sclerosis. V and J are TRBV12-3 or TRBV12-4 and TRBJ1-5; 7 bases match TRBD1. CDR3 nucleotide sequence: TGTGCCAGCAGGCGACAGGGAAGCAATCAGCCCCAGCATTTT. As protein: CASRRQGSNQPQHF.